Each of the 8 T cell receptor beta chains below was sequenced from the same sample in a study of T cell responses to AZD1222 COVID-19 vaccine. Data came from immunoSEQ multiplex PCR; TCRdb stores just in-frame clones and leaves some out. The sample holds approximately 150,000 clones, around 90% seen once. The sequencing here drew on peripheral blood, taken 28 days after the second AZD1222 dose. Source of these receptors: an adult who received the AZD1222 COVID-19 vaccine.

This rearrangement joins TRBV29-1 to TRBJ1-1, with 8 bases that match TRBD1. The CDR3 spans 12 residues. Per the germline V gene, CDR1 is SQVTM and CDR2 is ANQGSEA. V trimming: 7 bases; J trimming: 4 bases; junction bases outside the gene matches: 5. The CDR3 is CSAADRVTEAFF. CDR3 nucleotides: TGCAGCGCCGCGGACAGGGTCACTGAAGCTTTCTTT.

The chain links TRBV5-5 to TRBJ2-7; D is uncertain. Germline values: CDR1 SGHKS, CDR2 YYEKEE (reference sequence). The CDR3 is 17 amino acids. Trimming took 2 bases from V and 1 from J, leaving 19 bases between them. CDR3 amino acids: CASSFTAPSVPSYEQYF. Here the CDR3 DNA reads TGTGCCAGCAGCTTCACCGCCCCCAGTGTCCCTTCCTACGAGCAGTACTTC.

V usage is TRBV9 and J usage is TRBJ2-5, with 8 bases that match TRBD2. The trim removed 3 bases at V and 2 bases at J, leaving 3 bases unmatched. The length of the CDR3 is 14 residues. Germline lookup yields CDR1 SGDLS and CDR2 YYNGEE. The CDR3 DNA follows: TGTGCCAGCAGCGAACTAGCGGAACAAGAGACCCAGTACTTC. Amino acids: CASSELAEQETQYF.

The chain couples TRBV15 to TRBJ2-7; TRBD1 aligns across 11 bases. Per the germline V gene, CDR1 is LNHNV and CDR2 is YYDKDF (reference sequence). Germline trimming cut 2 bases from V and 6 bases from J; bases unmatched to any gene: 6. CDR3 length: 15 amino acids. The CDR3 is CATSRRLGTGGEQYF. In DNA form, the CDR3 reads TGTGCCACCAGCAGAAGGCTCGGGACAGGGGGCGAGCAGTACTTC.

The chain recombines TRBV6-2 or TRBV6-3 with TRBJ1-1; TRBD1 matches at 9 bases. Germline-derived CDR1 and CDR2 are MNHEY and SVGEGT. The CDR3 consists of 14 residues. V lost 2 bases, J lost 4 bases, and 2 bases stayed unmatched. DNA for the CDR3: TGTGCCAGCAGTTACCGACAGGGGGGCACTGAAGCTTTCTTT. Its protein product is CASSYRQGGTEAFF.

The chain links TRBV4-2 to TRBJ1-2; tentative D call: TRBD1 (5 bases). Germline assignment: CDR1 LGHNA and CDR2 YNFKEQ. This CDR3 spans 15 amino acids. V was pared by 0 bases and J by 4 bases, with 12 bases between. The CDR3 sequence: CASSQEPDRAYGYTF. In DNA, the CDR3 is TGTGCCAGCAGCCAAGAACCCGACAGAGCCTATGGCTACACCTTC.

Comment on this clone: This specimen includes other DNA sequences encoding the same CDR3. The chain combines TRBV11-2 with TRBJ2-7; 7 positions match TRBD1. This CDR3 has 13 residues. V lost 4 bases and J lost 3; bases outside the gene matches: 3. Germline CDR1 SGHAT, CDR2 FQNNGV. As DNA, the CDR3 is TGTGCCAGCAGCTCGGGACAGAGCTACGAGCAGTACTTC. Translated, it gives CASSSGQSYEQYF.

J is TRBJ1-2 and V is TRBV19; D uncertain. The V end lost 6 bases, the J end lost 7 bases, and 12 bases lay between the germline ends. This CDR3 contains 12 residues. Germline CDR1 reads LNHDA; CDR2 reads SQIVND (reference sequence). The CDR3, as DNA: TGTGCCAGTAGAAAGACGGAGGCTGGCTACACCTTC. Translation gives CASRKTEAGYTF.